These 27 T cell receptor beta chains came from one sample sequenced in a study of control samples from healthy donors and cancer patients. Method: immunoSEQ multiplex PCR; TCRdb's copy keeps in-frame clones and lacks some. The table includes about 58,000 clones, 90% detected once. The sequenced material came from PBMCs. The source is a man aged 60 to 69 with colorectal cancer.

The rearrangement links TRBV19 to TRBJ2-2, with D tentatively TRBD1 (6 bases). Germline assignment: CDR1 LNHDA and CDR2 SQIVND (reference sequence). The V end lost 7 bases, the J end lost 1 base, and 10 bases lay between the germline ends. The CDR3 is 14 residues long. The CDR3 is CASTGTLNTGELFF. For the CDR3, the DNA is TGTGCCAGTACCGGGACATTGAACACCGGGGAGCTGTTTTTT.

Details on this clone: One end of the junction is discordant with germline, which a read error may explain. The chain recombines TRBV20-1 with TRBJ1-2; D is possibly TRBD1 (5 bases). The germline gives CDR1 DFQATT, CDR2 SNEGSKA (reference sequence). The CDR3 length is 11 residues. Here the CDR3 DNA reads TGTAGGACCCGGGGGTTCTATGGCTACACCTTC. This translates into CRTRGFYGYTF.

The CDR3 loop reads CASSALGTGGRVGQYF. CDR3 sequence (DNA): TGTGCCAGCAGCGCACTCGGGACAGGGGGCCGGGTGGGGCAGTATTTT. The chain uses TRBV7-2 and TRBJ2-3; 12 bases align to TRBD1. The ends lost 5 bases at V and 11 bases at J; junction bases unmatched: 14. The length of the CDR3 is 16 residues. CDR1 is SGHTA and CDR2 is FQGNSA in the germline V gene.

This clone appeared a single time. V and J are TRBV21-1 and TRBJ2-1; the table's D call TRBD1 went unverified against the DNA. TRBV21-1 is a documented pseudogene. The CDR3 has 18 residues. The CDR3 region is CASSKYDEGVGSYNEQFF. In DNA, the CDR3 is TGTGCCAGCAGCAAATACGACGAGGGGGTAGGCTCCTACAATGAGCAGTTCTTC.

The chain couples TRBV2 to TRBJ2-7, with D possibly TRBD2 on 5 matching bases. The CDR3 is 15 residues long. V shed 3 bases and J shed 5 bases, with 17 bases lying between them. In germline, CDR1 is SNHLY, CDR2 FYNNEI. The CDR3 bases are TGTGCCAGCAGTGATCCTACGACGGGAAAGAACGAGCAGTACTTC. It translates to CASSDPTTGKNEQYF.

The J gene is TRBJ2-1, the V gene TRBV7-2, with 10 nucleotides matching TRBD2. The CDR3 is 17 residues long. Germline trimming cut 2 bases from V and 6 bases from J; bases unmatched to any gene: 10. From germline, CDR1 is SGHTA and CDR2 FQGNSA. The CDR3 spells CASSLTESGGAGNEQFF. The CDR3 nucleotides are TGTGCCAGCAGCTTAACCGAAAGCGGGGGGGCGGGCAATGAGCAGTTCTTC.

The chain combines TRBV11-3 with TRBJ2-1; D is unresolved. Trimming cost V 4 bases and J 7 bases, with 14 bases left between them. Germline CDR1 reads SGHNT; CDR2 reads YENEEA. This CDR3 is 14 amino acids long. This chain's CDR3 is CASSYTSLHNEQFF. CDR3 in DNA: TGTGCCAGCAGCTACACCTCACTTCATAATGAGCAGTTCTTC.

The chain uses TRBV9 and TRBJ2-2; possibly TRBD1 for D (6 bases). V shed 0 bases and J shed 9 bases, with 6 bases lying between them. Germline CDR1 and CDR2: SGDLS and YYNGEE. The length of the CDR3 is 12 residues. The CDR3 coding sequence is TGTGCCAGCAGCGTAGGGGACAGGGAGCTGTTTTTT. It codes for CASSVGDRELFF.

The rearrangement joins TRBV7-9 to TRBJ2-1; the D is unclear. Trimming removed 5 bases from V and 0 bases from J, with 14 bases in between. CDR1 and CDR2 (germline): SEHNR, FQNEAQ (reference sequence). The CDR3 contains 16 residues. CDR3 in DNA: TGTGCCAGCAGCCCCCACCGGACCAGCTCCTACAATGAGCAGTTCTTC. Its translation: CASSPHRTSSYNEQFF.

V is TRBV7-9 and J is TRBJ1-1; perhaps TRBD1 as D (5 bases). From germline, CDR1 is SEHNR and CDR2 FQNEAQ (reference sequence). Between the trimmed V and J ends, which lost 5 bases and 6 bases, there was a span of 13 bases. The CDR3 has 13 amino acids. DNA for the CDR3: TGTGCCAGCAGCCCTAGGGGTATTTCTGAAGCTTTCTTT. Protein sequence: CASSPRGISEAFF.

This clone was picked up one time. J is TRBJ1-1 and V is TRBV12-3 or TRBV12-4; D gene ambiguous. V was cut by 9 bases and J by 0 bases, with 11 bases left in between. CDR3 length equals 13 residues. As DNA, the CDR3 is TGTGCCAGGCCGGAGGAGATGAACACTGAAGCTTTCTTT. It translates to CARPEEMNTEAFF.

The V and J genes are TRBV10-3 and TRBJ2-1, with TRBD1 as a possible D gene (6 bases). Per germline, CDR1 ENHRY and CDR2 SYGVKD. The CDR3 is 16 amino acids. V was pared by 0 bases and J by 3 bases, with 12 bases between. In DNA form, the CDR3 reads TGTGCCATCAGTGAGTCGACAGGTATCGGCTACAATGAGCAGTTCTTC. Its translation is CAISESTGIGYNEQFF.

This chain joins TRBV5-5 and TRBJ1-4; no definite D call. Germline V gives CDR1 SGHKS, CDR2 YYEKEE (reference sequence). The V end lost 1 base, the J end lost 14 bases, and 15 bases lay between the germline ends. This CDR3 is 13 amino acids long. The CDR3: CASSLPTFQHLFF. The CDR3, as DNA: TGTGCCAGCAGCTTGCCCACCTTTCAGCACCTGTTTTTT.

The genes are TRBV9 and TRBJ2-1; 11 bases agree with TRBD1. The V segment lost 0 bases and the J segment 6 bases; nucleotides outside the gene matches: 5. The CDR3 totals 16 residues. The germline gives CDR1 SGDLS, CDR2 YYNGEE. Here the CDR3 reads CASSVAIGTGGNEQFF. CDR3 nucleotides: TGTGCCAGCAGCGTAGCCATTGGGACAGGGGGCAATGAGCAGTTCTTC.

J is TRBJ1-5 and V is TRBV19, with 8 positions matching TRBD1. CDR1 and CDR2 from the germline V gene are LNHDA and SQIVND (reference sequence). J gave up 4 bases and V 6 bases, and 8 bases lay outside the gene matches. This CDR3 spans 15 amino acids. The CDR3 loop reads CASSLAQGANQPQHF. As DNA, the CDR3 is TGTGCCAGTAGCCTCGCGCAGGGGGCTAATCAGCCCCAGCATTTT.

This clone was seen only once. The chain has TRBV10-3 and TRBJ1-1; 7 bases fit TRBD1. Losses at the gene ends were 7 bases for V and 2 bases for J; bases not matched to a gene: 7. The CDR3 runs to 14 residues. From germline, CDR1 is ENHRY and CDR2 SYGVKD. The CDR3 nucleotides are TGTGCCATCACCCCGACAGGGAGAAACACTGAAGCTTTCTTT. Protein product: CAITPTGRNTEAFF.

CDR3 DNA sequence: TGTGCCTGGAACCCGGGACTAGCGAAGGACAATGAGCAGTTCTTC. The encoded protein is CAWNPGLAKDNEQFF. The genes are TRBV30 and TRBJ2-1; TRBD2 matches 10 bases. Germline V gene sequence: CDR1 GTSNPN, CDR2 SVGIG (reference sequence). The V and J ends lost 4 bases and 5 bases, in that order; junction bases with no gene match: 8. This CDR3 spans 15 amino acids.

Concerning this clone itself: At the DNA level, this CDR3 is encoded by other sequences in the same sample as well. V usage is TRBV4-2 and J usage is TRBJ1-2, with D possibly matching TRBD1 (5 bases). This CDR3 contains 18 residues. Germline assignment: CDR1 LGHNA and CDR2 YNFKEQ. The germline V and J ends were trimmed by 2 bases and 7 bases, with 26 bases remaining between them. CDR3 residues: CASSQRKAGGGLLSGYTF. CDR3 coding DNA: TGTGCCAGCAGCCAACGGAAGGCGGGGGGAGGGCTTTTGTCTGGCTACACCTTC.

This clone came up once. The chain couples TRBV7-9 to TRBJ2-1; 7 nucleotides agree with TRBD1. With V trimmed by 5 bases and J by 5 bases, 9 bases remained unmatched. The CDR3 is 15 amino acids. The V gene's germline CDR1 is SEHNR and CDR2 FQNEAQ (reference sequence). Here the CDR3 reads CASSPRQGRNNEQFF. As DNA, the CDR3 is TGTGCCAGCAGCCCGAGACAGGGCCGGAACAATGAGCAGTTCTTC.

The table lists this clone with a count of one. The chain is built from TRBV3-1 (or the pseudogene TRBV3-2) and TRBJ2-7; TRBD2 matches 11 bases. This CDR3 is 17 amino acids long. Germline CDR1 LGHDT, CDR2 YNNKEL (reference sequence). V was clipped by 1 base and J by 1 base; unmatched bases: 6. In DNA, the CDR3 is TGTGCCAGCAGCCAAGGATGGCTAGCGGGGGGATCCTACGAGCAGTACTTC. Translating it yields CASSQGWLAGGSYEQYF.

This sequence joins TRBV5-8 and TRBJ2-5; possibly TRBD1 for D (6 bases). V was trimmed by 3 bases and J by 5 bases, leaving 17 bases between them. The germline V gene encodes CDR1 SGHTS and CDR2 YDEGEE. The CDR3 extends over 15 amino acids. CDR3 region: CASSYRDTQRETQYF. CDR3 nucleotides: TGTGCCAGCAGCTACCGGGACACCCAGAGGGAGACCCAGTACTTC. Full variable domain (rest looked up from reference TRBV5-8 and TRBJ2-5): EAGVTQSPTHLIKTRGQQATLRCSPISGHTSVYWYQQALGLGLQFLLWYDEGEERNRGNFPPRFSGRQFPNYSSELNVNALELEDSALYLCASSYRDTQRETQYFGPGTRLLVL.

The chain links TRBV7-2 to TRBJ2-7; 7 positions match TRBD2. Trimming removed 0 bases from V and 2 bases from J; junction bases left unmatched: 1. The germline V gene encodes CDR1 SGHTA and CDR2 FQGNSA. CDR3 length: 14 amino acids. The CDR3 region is CASSLASGPYEQYF. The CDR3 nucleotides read TGTGCCAGCAGCTTAGCTAGCGGGCCCTACGAGCAGTACTTC.

Here the CDR3 DNA reads TGTGCCAGCAGCCCGGACAGGGCCATGGGCTATGGCTACACCTTC. Amino acids: CASSPDRAMGYGYTF. The V and J genes are TRBV5-4 and TRBJ1-2; 8 bases are shared with TRBD1. The CDR3 covers 15 residues. CDR1 and CDR2 from the germline V gene are SGHNT and YYREEE (reference sequence). The V and J ends lost 4 bases and 4 bases, in that order; junction bases with no gene match: 9. The full variable domain, its missing parts supplied by reference TRBV5-4 and TRBJ1-2, is ETGVTQSPTHLIKTRGQQVTLRCSSQSGHNTVSWYQQALGQGPQFIFQYYREEENGRGNFPPRFSGLQFPNYSSELNVNALELDDSALYLCASSPDRAMGYGYTFGSGTRLTVV.

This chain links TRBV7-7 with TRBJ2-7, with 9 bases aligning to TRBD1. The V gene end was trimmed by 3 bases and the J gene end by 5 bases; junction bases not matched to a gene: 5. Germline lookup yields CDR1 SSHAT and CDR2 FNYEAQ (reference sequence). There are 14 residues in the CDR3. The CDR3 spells CASSLGTGLDEQYF. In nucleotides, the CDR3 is TGTGCCAGCAGCTTGGGGACAGGGCTCGACGAGCAGTACTTC.

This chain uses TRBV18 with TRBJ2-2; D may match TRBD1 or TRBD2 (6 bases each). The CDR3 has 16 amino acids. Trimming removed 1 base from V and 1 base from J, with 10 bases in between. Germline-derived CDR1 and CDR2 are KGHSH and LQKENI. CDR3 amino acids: CASSPQGGRNTGELFF. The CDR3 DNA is TGTGCCAGCTCACCACAGGGGGGTCGGAACACCGGGGAGCTGTTTTTT.

As DNA, the CDR3 is TGTGCCAGCTCACCCACGGCAGGGAGGGGCACAGATACGCAGTATTTT. This translates into CASSPTAGRGTDTQYF. V usage is TRBV18 and J usage is TRBJ2-3, with 7 bases aligning to TRBD2. The CDR3 is made up of 16 amino acids. Germline V lookup: CDR1 KGHSH, CDR2 LQKENI. The junction had 7 bases not matched to a gene; V was cut back by 3 bases and J by 1 base.

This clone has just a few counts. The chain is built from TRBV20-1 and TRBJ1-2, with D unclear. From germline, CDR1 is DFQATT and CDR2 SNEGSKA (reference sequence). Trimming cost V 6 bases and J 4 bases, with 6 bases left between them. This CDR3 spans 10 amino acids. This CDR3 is CSAFIYGYTF. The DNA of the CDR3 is TGCAGTGCGTTTATCTATGGCTACACCTTC.